This entry lists 30 T cell receptor beta chains sequenced from one sample in a study of stem cell transplantation in POMP-related autoinflammatory disease. Assay used: immunoSEQ multiplex PCR; TCRdb lists only in-frame clones, some missing. The profile covers some 69,000 clones, with approximately 91% appearing a single time and roughly 0.7% taken by the ten largest. Sequences were derived from CD4+ T cells from PBMCs, sampled after stem cell transplantation. The receptors were sampled from a human patient with POMP-related autoinflammation and immune dysregulation (PRAID). Some T cells could come from the graft donor.

This clone occurred once. This sequence joins TRBV3-1 (or the pseudogene TRBV3-2) and TRBJ2-2, with D uncertain. The CDR3 runs 15 residues. The germline gives CDR1 LGHDT, CDR2 YNNKEL (reference sequence). The V end was cut by 0 bases, the J end by 3 bases, with 8 bases between. This CDR3 is CASSQDSPYTGELFF. As DNA, the CDR3 is TGTGCCAGCAGCCAAGATTCCCCCTACACCGGGGAGCTGTTTTTT.

The rearrangement joins TRBV7-9 to TRBJ2-3; a weak D match, TRBD2 (6 bases). V gave up 4 bases and J gave up 0 bases, with 14 bases separating them. Germline CDR1 and CDR2: SEHNR and FQNEAQ (reference sequence). The CDR3 covers 16 residues. The CDR3 spells CASSSVADPSTDTQYF. The CDR3 coding sequence is TGTGCCAGCAGCTCAGTAGCGGACCCGAGCACAGATACGCAGTATTTT.

V gene TRBV3-1 (or the pseudogene TRBV3-2) combines with J gene TRBJ2-3; possibly TRBD1 for D (5 bases). The V and J ends lost 0 bases and 1 base respectively, with 11 bases between them. This CDR3 contains 16 residues. Looked up from germline, CDR1 is LGHDT and CDR2 is YNNKEL (reference sequence). This CDR3 reads CASSQDGQGGTDTQYF. In DNA, the CDR3 is TGTGCCAGCAGCCAAGATGGCCAGGGCGGCACAGATACGCAGTATTTT.

The V call is TRBV12-3 or TRBV12-4, the J call TRBJ1-6; no reliable D call. This CDR3 region has 13 residues. V gave up 5 bases and J gave up 10 bases, with 12 bases separating them. The CDR3: CASSLRVRSPLHF. CDR3 DNA: TGTGCCAGCAGTCTCCGGGTCAGATCACCCCTCCACTTT.

This chain joins TRBV18 and TRBJ1-2, with D perhaps TRBD1 (5 bases). In germline, CDR1 is KGHSH, CDR2 LQKENI. Trimming took off 3 bases at V and 1 base at J, with 18 bases between the two ends. There are 17 residues in the CDR3. The CDR3 DNA is TGTGCCAGCTCACCGCTAGGCCCCTCGAGGGGTAACTATGGCTACACCTTC. Translated: CASSPLGPSRGNYGYTF.

The V gene is TRBV3-1 (or the pseudogene TRBV3-2), the J gene TRBJ2-7; 8 nucleotides line up with TRBD1. The CDR3 has 13 residues. V gave up 3 bases and J gave up 7 bases; unmatched junction bases: 5. Germline V gene sequence: CDR1 LGHDT, CDR2 YNNKEL (reference sequence). This CDR3 is CASSQRTGNEQYF. CDR3 sequence (DNA): TGTGCCAGCAGCCAGCGGACAGGGAATGAGCAGTACTTC.

V is TRBV10-3 and J is TRBJ1-2; D is perhaps TRBD1 (5 bases). The germline gives CDR1 ENHRY, CDR2 SYGVKD. The CDR3 runs 17 residues. V lost 7 bases and J lost 6, with 27 bases in between. The CDR3 region has the DNA TGTGCCATCACCGAGCGGCAGGGCCTCTCATACGCGAATGGCTACACCTTC. Its protein is CAITERQGLSYANGYTF.

The chain carries TRBV7-9 and TRBJ2-3; D unclear. The germline V gene has CDR1 SEHNR and CDR2 FQNEAQ (reference sequence). Trimming removed 1 base at V and 2 bases at J, with 7 bases between. The CDR3 contains 14 residues. DNA of the CDR3: TGTGCCAGCAGCTTAGGCTTTGACACAGATACGCAGTATTTT. As protein: CASSLGFDTDTQYF.

This chain uses TRBV3-1 (or the pseudogene TRBV3-2) with TRBJ1-5; possible D gene TRBD1, 6 bases. The CDR3 sequence is 14 residues long. The ends were cut back, 1 base at V and 2 bases at J, with 6 bases in the middle. From germline, CDR1 is LGHDT and CDR2 YNNKEL (reference sequence). CDR3 nucleotides: TGTGCCAGCAGCCAAGGGACAGGCAATCAGCCCCAGCATTTT. Amino acid sequence: CASSQGTGNQPQHF.

This chain uses TRBV28 with TRBJ2-7; D remains ambiguous. The CDR3 covers 15 residues. V shed 3 bases and J shed 5 bases, with 17 bases lying between them. Germline V gene data show CDR1 as MDHEN and CDR2 as SYDVKM. CDR3 in amino acids: CASSFRSAVWHEQYF. CDR3 coding DNA: TGTGCCAGCAGTTTTCGGTCGGCGGTTTGGCACGAGCAGTACTTC.

The chain joins TRBV5-1 to TRBJ2-3, with D uncertain. This CDR3 is 15 amino acids long. CDR1 and CDR2 (germline): SGHRS, YFSETQ. With 4 bases removed from V and 0 bases from J, the gap between germline ends came to 12 bases. The chain's CDR3 is CASSRVAASTDTQYF. CDR3 DNA sequence: TGCGCCAGCAGCCGAGTGGCGGCTAGCACAGATACGCAGTATTTT. Together with reference TRBV5-1 and TRBJ2-3, the CDR3 gives the full variable domain: KAGVTQTPRYLIKTRGQQVTLSCSPISGHRSVSWYQQTPGQGLQFLFEYFSETQRNKGNFPGRFSGRQFSNSRSEMNVSTLELGDSALYLCASSRVAASTDTQYFGPGTRLTVL.

The gene calls are TRBV6-1 and TRBJ1-5; the D gene is possibly TRBD1 (5 bases). Trimming cost V 3 bases and J 7 bases, with 13 bases left between them. Germline loops: CDR1 MNHNS, CDR2 SASEGT. This CDR3 contains 14 residues. DNA for the CDR3: TGTGCCAGCAGTGATGAGGCAGGGAGCCAGCCCCAGCATTTT. Translation: CASSDEAGSQPQHF.

V and J are TRBV9 and TRBJ1-1; tentatively, D is TRBD1 (6 bases). The V end was cut by 3 bases, the J end by 1 base, with 10 bases between. The germline CDR1 and CDR2 sequences are SGDLS and YYNGEE. The CDR3 covers 14 residues. The CDR3 protein is CASSADRWNTEAFF. The CDR3 DNA follows: TGTGCCAGCAGCGCCGACAGGTGGAACACTGAAGCTTTCTTT.

V gene TRBV24-1 combines with J gene TRBJ2-7; 10 nucleotides match TRBD2. The ends lost 3 bases at V and 6 bases at J; junction bases unmatched: 10. The CDR3 sequence is 16 residues long. Germline CDR1 reads KGHDR; CDR2 reads SFDVKD. The CDR3 here is CATSDPERGGRCEQYV. CDR3 bases: TGTGCCACCAGTGATCCTGAGCGGGGGGGCCGATGCGAGCAGTACGTC.

V gene TRBV28 combines with J gene TRBJ2-7; D is unclear. V lost 6 bases to trimming and J lost 3 bases, with 21 bases between them. Germline CDR1 and CDR2: MDHEN and SYDVKM. The CDR3 is 16 residues long. The CDR3 is CASSVTARRAFYEQYF. CDR3 bases: TGTGCCAGCAGCGTTACCGCTCGAAGGGCGTTCTACGAGCAGTACTTC.

This clone has a single count. The chain joins TRBV4-1 to TRBJ1-2; 11 bases map to TRBD1. The length of the CDR3 is 17 residues. The junction had 11 bases not matched to a gene; V was cut back by 0 bases and J by 8 bases. Looked up from germline, CDR1 is MGHRA and CDR2 is YSYEKL. The CDR3 here is CASSQEGRTGGGLGYTF. In nucleotides, the CDR3 is TGCGCCAGCAGCCAAGAAGGGAGGACAGGGGGCGGGTTAGGCTACACCTTC.

This rearrangement joins TRBV29-1 to TRBJ2-3; TRBD2 might be the D (6 bases). Germline V gene sequence: CDR1 SQVTM, CDR2 ANQGSEA. This CDR3 has 14 amino acids. Trimming took off 4 bases at V and 2 bases at J, with 13 bases between the two ends. The CDR3 protein is CSVVWRGTTDTQYF. The CDR3 nucleotides are TGCAGCGTTGTTTGGCGGGGAACCACAGATACGCAGTATTTT.

This sequence joins TRBV7-9 and TRBJ1-3; possible D gene TRBD1, 5 bases. V was clipped by 5 bases and J by 0 bases, with 14 bases between them. Germline-derived CDR1 and CDR2 are SEHNR and FQNEAQ (reference sequence). CDR3 size: 16 residues. The CDR3 DNA reads TGTGCCAGCAGCCGTGACAGCTATTACTCTGGAAACACCATATATTTT. This sequence encodes CASSRDSYYSGNTIYF.

V is TRBV5-1 and J is TRBJ2-6; TRBD1 is a possible D gene (5 bases). This CDR3 has 16 residues. Germline values: CDR1 SGHRS, CDR2 YFSETQ. The germline V and J ends were trimmed by 4 bases and 0 bases, with 11 bases remaining between them. The CDR3 bases are TGCGCCAGCAGCGTCGGACAAGCCTCTGGGGCCAACGTCCTGACTTTC. This translates into CASSVGQASGANVLTF.

This chain links TRBV5-1 with TRBJ2-6; 8 bases align to TRBD2. Germline lookup yields CDR1 SGHRS and CDR2 YFSETQ. V lost 0 bases to trimming and J lost 2 bases; unmatched junction nucleotides: 4. This CDR3 comprises 17 residues. CDR3 region: CASSLARGGPGANVLTF. DNA for the CDR3: TGCGCCAGCAGCTTGGCCCGGGGGGGGCCTGGGGCCAACGTCCTGACTTTC.

V is TRBV6-5 and J is TRBJ2-7; 9 nucleotides agree with TRBD1. Germline CDR1 MNHEY, CDR2 SVGAGI. Losses at the gene ends were 7 bases for V and 0 bases for J; bases not matched to a gene: 4. This CDR3 is built from 14 residues. As DNA, the CDR3 is TGTGCCAGCAAGGGACAGGGAAGCTCCTACGAGCAGTACGTC. Protein sequence: CASKGQGSSYEQYV.

The chain recombines TRBV3-1 (or the pseudogene TRBV3-2) with TRBJ2-5; D may be TRBD1 or TRBD2 (5 bases each). V gave up 0 bases and J gave up 2 bases, with 16 bases separating them. The CDR3 consists of 17 residues. Germline CDR1 LGHDT, CDR2 YNNKEL (reference sequence). CDR3 in amino acids: CASSQDQVGVPQETQYF. In DNA, the CDR3 is TGTGCCAGCAGCCAAGATCAGGTGGGGGTTCCACAAGAGACCCAGTACTTC.

Within the sample, this clone is medium-sized. The chain joins TRBV5-5 to TRBJ1-3; D is perhaps TRBD1 (5 bases). The CDR3 is 16 amino acids. Per germline, CDR1 SGHKS and CDR2 YYEKEE (reference sequence). Between the trimmed V and J ends, which lost 3 bases and 0 bases, there was a span of 13 bases. The CDR3 spells CASSWAPQVSGNTIYF. The CDR3 DNA reads TGTGCCAGCAGCTGGGCCCCACAGGTCTCTGGAAACACCATATATTTT.

The J gene is TRBJ1-2, the V gene TRBV6-4; D is uncertain. From germline, CDR1 is MRHNA and CDR2 SNTAGT. Deletions cut 3 bases from V and 7 bases from J, with 15 bases between. This CDR3 contains 14 residues. CDR3 sequence (DNA): TGTGCCAGCAGTGAATTTTTGACTTTCAGTGGCTACACCTTC. Translating gives CASSEFLTFSGYTF.

CDR3 nucleotides: TGTGCCAGTAGTATAGAAGGGCGCAATCAGCCCCAGCATTTT. It specifies CASSIEGRNQPQHF. This chain joins TRBV19 and TRBJ1-5; D is ambiguous. Germline V gene data show CDR1 as LNHDA and CDR2 as SQIVND (reference sequence). V was trimmed by 0 bases and J by 2 bases, leaving 5 bases between them. The CDR3 extends over 14 amino acids.

This chain joins TRBV5-4 and TRBJ2-7; D gene uncertain. The V end was cut by 0 bases, the J end by 6 bases, with 7 bases between. There are 12 residues in the CDR3. Germline CDR1 and CDR2: SGHNT and YYREEE (reference sequence). CDR3 sequence reads: CASSLDGVEQYF. The CDR3 DNA sequence: TGTGCCAGCAGCTTGGATGGGGTCGAGCAGTACTTC.

This clone was found once. This chain joins TRBV9 and TRBJ2-5; a weak D match, TRBD2 (5 bases). V was cut by 3 bases and J by 5 bases, with 11 bases left in between. The CDR3 loop spans 13 amino acids. Germline CDR1 and CDR2: SGDLS and YYNGEE. Here the CDR3 reads CASSDGLAETQYF. CDR3 nucleotide sequence: TGTGCCAGCAGCGACGGACTTGCCGAGACCCAGTACTTC.

Judged by abundance, this clone is medium-sized. V and J are TRBV12-5 and TRBJ2-7; 14 nucleotides line up with TRBD2. Germline CDR1 reads LGHNT; CDR2 reads FRNRAP. V was clipped by 3 bases and J by 2 bases; unmatched bases: 9. The CDR3 is made up of 18 amino acids. The CDR3 sequence: CASGLYTGLAGETYEQYF. As DNA, the CDR3 is TGTGCTAGTGGTTTATATACGGGACTAGCGGGAGAAACCTACGAGCAGTACTTC.

V is TRBV2 and J is TRBJ2-1; either TRBD1 or TRBD2 may fit D (5 bases each). Germline loops: CDR1 SNHLY, CDR2 FYNNEI. V dropped 4 bases and J dropped 9 bases, with 13 bases sitting between them. CDR3 length: 13 residues. The CDR3 here is CASSVARGTEQFF. CDR3 nucleotide sequence: TGTGCCAGCAGTGTCGCCCGGGGCACTGAGCAGTTCTTC. The complete variable domain, with remaining parts taken from reference TRBV2 and TRBJ2-1, reads EPEVTQTPSHQVTQMGQEVILRCVPISNHLYFYWYRQILGQKVEFLVSFYNNEISEKSEIFDDQFSVERPDGSNFTLKIRSTKLEDSAMYFCASSVARGTEQFFGPGTRLTVL.

V is TRBV28 and J is TRBJ2-5, with D perhaps being TRBD1 or TRBD2 (6 bases each). Trimming took 5 bases from V and 1 from J, leaving 14 bases between them. The CDR3 length is 15 residues. Germline CDR1 MDHEN, CDR2 SYDVKM. The CDR3 loop reads CASSPLQGLQETQYF. CDR3 in DNA: TGTGCCAGCAGTCCCCTACAGGGACTCCAAGAGACCCAGTACTTC.